The text below deals with one T cell receptor (beta chain). What it recognizes is unknown. The data derive from a study of cytomegalovirus exposure and HLA in healthy donors. Study findings and constraints: Donors were assumed by presence/absence analyses to have roughly uniform sequencing depth. A missense variant in DCLRE1C was later tied to TCR beta V- and J-gene trimming.

In the PCR, 60 Vbeta and 13 Jbeta primers were used. Profiling relied on immunoSEQ multiplex PCR, and the TCRdb table lists in-frame clones only, not all of them. In the table there are about 160,000 clones, 80% to 90% of which are singletons. This sequence originates from a woman between 18 and 29 years old in good health and CMV-seronegative. Sequencing was carried out using PBMCs.

The CDR3 protein is CASSFTGSSYEQYF. CDR3 DNA sequence: TGTGCCAGCAGCTTTACAGGGAGTTCCTACGAGCAGTACTTC. The chain joins TRBV5-8 to TRBJ2-7, with a possible D match to TRBD1 (6 bases). Germline-derived CDR1 and CDR2 are SGHTS and YDEGEE. V was cut by 2 bases and J by 1 base, with 10 bases left in between. The CDR3 is 14 amino acids.